This record looks at one TCR beta chain sequence and its context. This record belongs to a study of blood T cell repertoires in COVID-19. The table came from immunoSEQ multiplex PCR; TCRdb's copy has only in-frame clones and leaves some out. The sample holds 150,000 or so clones; 80% to 85% are singletons and the top ten take 8%. This CDR3 has 14 residues. V was pared by 9 bases and J by 0 bases, with 3 bases of the junction left unmatched. CDR1 SNHLY and CDR2 FYNNEI come from the germline V gene. The sequence was collected from a woman between 45 and 65 years old who had recovered from COVID-19. The sequencing sample was made of PBMCs or T cells enriched from blood (not recorded which). The chain combines TRBV2 with TRBJ2-4; 9 bases match TRBD2. The DNA of the CDR3 is TGTGCCAGTCTAGCGGGGCTAGCCAAAAACATTCAGTACTTC. Encoded protein: CASLAGLAKNIQYF.